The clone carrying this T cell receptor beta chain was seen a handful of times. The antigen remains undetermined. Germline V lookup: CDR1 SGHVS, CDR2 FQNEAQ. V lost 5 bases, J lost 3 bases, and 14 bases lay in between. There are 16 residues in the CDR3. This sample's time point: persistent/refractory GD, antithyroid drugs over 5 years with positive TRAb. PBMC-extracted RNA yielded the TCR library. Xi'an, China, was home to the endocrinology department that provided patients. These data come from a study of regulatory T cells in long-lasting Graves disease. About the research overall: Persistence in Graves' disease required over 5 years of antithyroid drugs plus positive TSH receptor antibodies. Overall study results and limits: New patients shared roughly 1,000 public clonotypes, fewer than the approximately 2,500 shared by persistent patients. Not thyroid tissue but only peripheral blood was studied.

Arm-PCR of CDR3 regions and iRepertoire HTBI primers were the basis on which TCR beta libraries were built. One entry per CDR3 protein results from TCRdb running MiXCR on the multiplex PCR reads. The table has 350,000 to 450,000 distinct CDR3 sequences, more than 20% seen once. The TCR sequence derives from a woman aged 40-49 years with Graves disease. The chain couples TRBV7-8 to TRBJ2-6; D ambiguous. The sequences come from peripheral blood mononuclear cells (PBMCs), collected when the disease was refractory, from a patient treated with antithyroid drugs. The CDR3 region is CASSPNRLFGANVLTF. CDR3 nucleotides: TGTGCCAGCAGCCCAAATCGCCTATTTGGGGCCAACGTCCTGACTTTC.